The 22 T cell receptor beta chains in this list originate from one sample, sequenced in a study of T cell responses to AZD1222 COVID-19 vaccine. TCRdb's copy holds only in-frame clones and misses some; the assay was immunoSEQ multiplex PCR. The sample has 150,000 to 200,000 clones, 85% to 90% seen once. Here the sequenced sample was peripheral blood, taken on day 0 of AZD1222 vaccination. Source of these receptors: an adult in good health.

V usage is TRBV27 and J usage is TRBJ2-6, with D possibly being TRBD1 or TRBD2 (5 bases each). V lost 2 bases and J 3 bases, leaving 5 bases between the germline ends. The CDR3 spans 14 residues. Germline values: CDR1 MNHEY, CDR2 SMNVEV (reference sequence). The CDR3 sequence: CASSLGGGANVLTF. Here the CDR3 DNA reads TGTGCCAGCAGTTTAGGGGGTGGGGCCAACGTCCTGACTTTC.

This clone was picked up one time. The chain is built from TRBV7-3 and TRBJ1-2, with D unclear. V was clipped by 5 bases and J by 8 bases, with 15 bases between them. The CDR3 consists of 13 residues. Germline V gives CDR1 SGHTA, CDR2 FQGTGA. The CDR3 here is CASSQDGVGGYTF. Written as DNA, the CDR3 is TGTGCCAGCAGCCAGGACGGCGTCGGGGGCTACACCTTC.

On this clone itself: This sample also contains other DNA sequences that code for the same CDR3. This chain links TRBV12-3 or TRBV12-4 with TRBJ1-5, with D maybe TRBD1 (5 bases). The CDR3 contains 13 residues. Deletions cut 5 bases from V and 4 bases from J, with 9 bases between. As DNA, the CDR3 is TGTGCCAGCAGTATGAAGGGGAATCAGCCCCAGCATTTT. Translating gives CASSMKGNQPQHF.

This clone was seen more than once but under ten times. This chain joins TRBV19 and TRBJ1-6, with 7 positions matching TRBD1. Trimming took 6 bases from V and 8 from J; bases not matched to a gene: 4. Germline V gives CDR1 LNHDA, CDR2 SQIVND (reference sequence). The CDR3 runs to 13 residues. CDR3 sequence: CASRGRGDSPLHF. The CDR3 DNA follows: TGTGCCAGTAGAGGCAGGGGGGATTCACCCCTCCACTTT.

This chain joins TRBV14 and TRBJ2-5; D may be TRBD1 (5 bases). This CDR3 region has 12 residues. Looked up from germline, CDR1 is SGHDN and CDR2 is FVKESK. Trimming removed 3 bases from V and 4 bases from J, with 6 bases in between. CDR3 in amino acids: CASSQGRETQYF. In DNA, the CDR3 is TGTGCCAGCAGCCAGGGGCGAGAGACCCAGTACTTC.

This clone has just a few counts. The CDR3 bases are TGTGCCAGCAGTTTAATTGTGGGCACTGAAGCTTTCTTT. As protein: CASSLIVGTEAFF. The chain uses TRBV12-3 or TRBV12-4 and TRBJ1-1, with D unresolved. The CDR3 is made up of 13 amino acids. V lost 2 bases to trimming and J lost 4 bases, with 8 bases between them.

This clone showed up just a few times. The chain recombines TRBV5-1 with TRBJ2-7; 7 nucleotides align to TRBD1. V dropped 3 bases and J dropped 3; count of bases not matched to a gene: 6. Germline loops: CDR1 SGHRS, CDR2 YFSETQ. There are 14 residues in the CDR3. The CDR3 loop reads CASSSNRGFYEQYF. DNA of the CDR3: TGCGCCAGCAGCTCGAACAGGGGTTTCTACGAGCAGTACTTC. Full variable domain (rest looked up from reference TRBV5-1 and TRBJ2-7): KAGVTQTPRYLIKTRGQQVTLSCSPISGHRSVSWYQQTPGQGLQFLFEYFSETQRNKGNFPGRFSGRQFSNSRSEMNVSTLELGDSALYLCASSSNRGFYEQYFGPGTRLTVT.

The rearrangement links TRBV5-6 to TRBJ1-5; a weak D match, TRBD1 (5 bases). The V end was cut by 6 bases, the J end by 2 bases, with 12 bases between. Per germline, CDR1 SGHDT and CDR2 YYEEEE. This CDR3 has 14 amino acids. CDR3 in DNA: TGTGCCAGCACCGAGCTACAGGGCAATCAGCCCCAGCATTTT. This codes for CASTELQGNQPQHF.

CDR3 in DNA: TGTGCCAGCAGCCAAGATCCACGCCCGCAAGAGACCCAGTACTTC. Its translation is CASSQDPRPQETQYF. The chain joins TRBV3-1 (or the pseudogene TRBV3-2) to TRBJ2-5, with D unclear. This CDR3 contains 15 residues. V lost 0 bases and J 2 bases, leaving 10 bases between the germline ends. Germline lookup yields CDR1 LGHDT and CDR2 YNNKEL (reference sequence).

The rearrangement links TRBV29-1 to TRBJ1-2; D might be TRBD1 (5 bases). Trimming shortened V by 4 bases and J by 2 bases, and 11 bases separated the two germline ends. The CDR3 extends over 13 amino acids. Per germline, CDR1 SQVTM and CDR2 ANQGSEA. The CDR3 is CSVAGGSNYGYTF. DNA of the CDR3: TGCAGCGTTGCGGGGGGATCGAACTATGGCTACACCTTC.

Here the CDR3 DNA reads TGTGCCAGCAGTTTCTCAGGGGATGAGCAGTACTTC. Protein sequence: CASSFSGDEQYF. The rearrangement links TRBV27 to TRBJ2-7; possibly TRBD1 for D (6 bases). CDR1 and CDR2 (germline): MNHEY, SMNVEV (reference sequence). V shed 3 bases and J shed 7 bases, with 10 bases lying between them. The CDR3 spans 12 residues.

This chain links TRBV28 with TRBJ1-2, with D perhaps matching TRBD1 (6 bases). V was pared by 6 bases and J by 7 bases, with 15 bases between. The germline CDR1 and CDR2 sequences are MDHEN and SYDVKM. The CDR3 length is 13 residues. CDR3 in amino acids: CASSPVRGAGYTF. The CDR3 nucleotides are TGTGCCAGCAGCCCCGTGCGGGGGGCTGGCTACACCTTC.

With respect to this clone: The junction and the germline gene differ at one end; a read error may be behind it. V is TRBV7-3 and J is TRBJ2-1, with TRBD2 identical over 9 bases. Germline loops: CDR1 SGHTA, CDR2 FQGTGA. The CDR3 loop spans 20 amino acids. The CDR3 sequence is CASSPGALLGAGGRHNEQFF. DNA for the CDR3: TGCGCCAGCAGCCCGGGAGCCTTACTCGGGGCGGGGGGGCGCCACAATGAGCAGTTCTTC.

The V call is TRBV30, the J call TRBJ1-2; D possibly corresponds to TRBD1 (5 bases). CDR3 length equals 13 residues. Trimming took off 2 bases at V and 5 bases at J, with 12 bases between the two ends. The germline V gene has CDR1 GTSNPN and CDR2 SVGIG (reference sequence). The CDR3 sequence: CAWSPGTSYGYTF. The CDR3 DNA is TGTGCCTGGAGTCCAGGGACTTCATATGGCTACACCTTC.

The chain links TRBV5-4 to TRBJ1-1, with D perhaps matching TRBD1 (5 bases). Trimming took 4 bases from V and 1 from J, leaving 11 bases between them. The CDR3 runs 14 residues. Germline CDR1 and CDR2: SGHNT and YYREEE (reference sequence). The CDR3 DNA reads TGTGCCAGCAGCCTCGCGAGGGGGAACACTGAAGCTTTCTTT. Protein sequence: CASSLARGNTEAFF.

The chain has TRBV19 and TRBJ2-5; 9 positions agree with TRBD1. CDR1 LNHDA and CDR2 SQIVND come from the germline V gene (reference sequence). CDR3 length equals 16 residues. V lost 0 bases and J lost 5; bases outside the gene matches: 7. The CDR3 DNA reads TGTGCCAGTAGTATAGACGGGACAGGGCTTGGGGAGACCCAGTACTTC. Amino acids: CASSIDGTGLGETQYF.

This clone was seen just once. J is TRBJ2-5 and V is TRBV29-1; D may be TRBD1 (6 bases). V gave up 8 bases and J gave up 0 bases, with 13 bases separating them. Germline loops: CDR1 SQVTM, CDR2 ANQGSEA. CDR3 size: 13 residues. CDR3 nucleotide sequence: TGCAGCCACCAAACAGGGTACCAAGAGACCCAGTACTTC. It specifies CSHQTGYQETQYF.

The rearrangement links TRBV27 to TRBJ1-1; D not certain. This CDR3 has 13 amino acids. Trimming cost V 6 bases and J 1 base, with 9 bases left between them. Germline V gene lookup returns CDR1 MNHEY and CDR2 SMNVEV (reference sequence). The CDR3 sequence is CASSPRGNTEAFF. CDR3 sequence (DNA): TGTGCCAGCAGCCCCCGAGGGAACACTGAAGCTTTCTTT.

This clone showed up just once. The chain combines TRBV2 with TRBJ2-3; 7 bases align to TRBD2. V gave up 8 bases and J gave up 1 base; unmatched junction bases: 6. This CDR3 contains 14 residues. CDR1 is SNHLY, CDR2 FYNNEI, per germline. CDR3 nucleotide sequence: TGTGCCAGCCAGACTAGCATGGGCACAGATACGCAGTATTTT. Residues: CASQTSMGTDTQYF.

The gene calls are TRBV27 and TRBJ1-1; D is unresolved. Germline-derived CDR1 and CDR2 are MNHEY and SMNVEV (reference sequence). The CDR3 sequence is 14 residues long. V shed 3 bases and J shed 1 base, with 9 bases lying between them. For the CDR3, the DNA is TGTGCCAGCAGTTTCTCGGGAGCGAACACTGAAGCTTTCTTT. Its translation: CASSFSGANTEAFF.

This clone has just one count. J is TRBJ1-1 and V is TRBV29-1, with 9 nucleotides matching TRBD1. The germline CDR1 and CDR2 sequences are SQVTM and ANQGSEA. V lost 5 bases and J lost 1; bases outside the gene matches: 2. This CDR3 is 13 amino acids long. The CDR3 region is CSVRDRANTEAFF. The CDR3 nucleotides are TGCAGCGTTCGGGACAGGGCGAACACTGAAGCTTTCTTT. Full variable domain (missing parts from reference TRBV29-1 and TRBJ1-1): SAVISQKPSRDICQRGTSLTIQCQVDSQVTMMFWYRQQPGQSLTLIATANQGSEATYESGFVIDKFPISRPNLTFSTLTVSNMSPEDSSIYLCSVRDRANTEAFFGQGTRLTVV.

The chain is built from TRBV5-1 and TRBJ2-7, with 8 bases lining up with TRBD1. Germline-derived CDR1 and CDR2 are SGHRS and YFSETQ. The CDR3 runs 15 residues. V shed 3 bases and J 3 bases; nucleotides not matched to a gene: 8. Written as DNA, the CDR3 is TGCGCCAGCAGCTACCTCCCGACAGGGGACTACGAGCAGTACTTC. Amino acid sequence: CASSYLPTGDYEQYF.